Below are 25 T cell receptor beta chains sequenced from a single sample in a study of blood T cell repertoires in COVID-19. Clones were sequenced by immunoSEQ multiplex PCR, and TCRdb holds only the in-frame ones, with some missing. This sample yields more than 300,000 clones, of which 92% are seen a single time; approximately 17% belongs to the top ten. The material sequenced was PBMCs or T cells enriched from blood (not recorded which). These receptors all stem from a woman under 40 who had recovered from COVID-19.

CDR3 DNA: TGTGCCAGCAGTTCGGGCGGGTATGGCTACACCTTC. Translating it yields CASSSGGYGYTF. V is TRBV6-2 or TRBV6-3 and J is TRBJ1-2; D unclear. The CDR3 is 12 residues long. Per the germline V gene, CDR1 is MNHEY and CDR2 is SVGEGT. Deletions cut 4 bases from V and 5 bases from J, with 8 bases between.

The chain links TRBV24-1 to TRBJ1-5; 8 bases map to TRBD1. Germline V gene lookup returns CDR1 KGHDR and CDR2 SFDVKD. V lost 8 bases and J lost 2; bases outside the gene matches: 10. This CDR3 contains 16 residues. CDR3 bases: TGTGCCACCATGGTCAGGGGGCTGGTTGGCAATCAGCCCCAGCATTTT. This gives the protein CATMVRGLVGNQPQHF.

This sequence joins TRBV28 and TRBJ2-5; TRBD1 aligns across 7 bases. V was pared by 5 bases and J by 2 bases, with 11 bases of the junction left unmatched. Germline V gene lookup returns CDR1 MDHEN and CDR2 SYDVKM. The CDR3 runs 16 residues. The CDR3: CASSATTWTGQETQYF. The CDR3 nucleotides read TGTGCCAGCAGTGCTACCACCTGGACAGGACAAGAGACCCAGTACTTC.

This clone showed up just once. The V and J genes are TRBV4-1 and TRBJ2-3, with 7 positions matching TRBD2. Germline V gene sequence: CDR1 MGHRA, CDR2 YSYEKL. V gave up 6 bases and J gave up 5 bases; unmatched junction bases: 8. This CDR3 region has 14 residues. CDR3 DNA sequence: TGCGCCAGCAGTCTTAGGGCTAGCGGAGATACGCAGTATTTT. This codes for CASSLRASGDTQYF.

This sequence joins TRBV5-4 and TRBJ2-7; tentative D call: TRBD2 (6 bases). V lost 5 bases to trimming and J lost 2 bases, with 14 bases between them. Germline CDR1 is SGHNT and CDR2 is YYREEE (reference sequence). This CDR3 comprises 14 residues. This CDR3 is CASSPQGGAYEQYF. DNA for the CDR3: TGTGCCAGCAGTCCCCAGGGCGGGGCCTACGAGCAGTACTTC. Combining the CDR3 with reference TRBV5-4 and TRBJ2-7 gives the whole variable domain ETGVTQSPTHLIKTRGQQVTLRCSSQSGHNTVSWYQQALGQGPQFIFQYYREEENGRGNFPPRFSGLQFPNYSSELNVNALELDDSALYLCASSPQGGAYEQYFGPGTRLTVT.

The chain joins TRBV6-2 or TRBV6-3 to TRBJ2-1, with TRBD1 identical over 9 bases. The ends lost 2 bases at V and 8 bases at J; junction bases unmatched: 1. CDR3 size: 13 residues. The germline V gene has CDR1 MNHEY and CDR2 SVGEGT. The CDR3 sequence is CASSYTGGYEQFF. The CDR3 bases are TGTGCCAGCAGTTACACAGGGGGCTATGAGCAGTTCTTC.

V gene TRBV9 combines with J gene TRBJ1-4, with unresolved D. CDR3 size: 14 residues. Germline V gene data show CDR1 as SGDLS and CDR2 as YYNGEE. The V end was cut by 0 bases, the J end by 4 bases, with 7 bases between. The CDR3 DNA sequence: TGTGCCAGCAGCGTAGCCCAGTATAATGAAAAACTGTTTTTT. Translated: CASSVAQYNEKLFF. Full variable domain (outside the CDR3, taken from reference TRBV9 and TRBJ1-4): DSGVTQTPKHLITATGQRVTLRCSPRSGDLSVYWYQQSLDQGLQFLIQYYNGEERAKGNILERFSAQQFPDLHSELNLSSLELGDSALYFCASSVAQYNEKLFFGSGTQLSVL.

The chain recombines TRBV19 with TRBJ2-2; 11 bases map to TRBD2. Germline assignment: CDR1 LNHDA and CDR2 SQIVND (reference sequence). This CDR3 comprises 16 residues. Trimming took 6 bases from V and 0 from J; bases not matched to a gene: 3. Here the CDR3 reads CASSRGLAANTGELFF. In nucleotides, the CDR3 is TGTGCCAGTAGCCGGGGACTAGCGGCGAACACCGGGGAGCTGTTTTTT.

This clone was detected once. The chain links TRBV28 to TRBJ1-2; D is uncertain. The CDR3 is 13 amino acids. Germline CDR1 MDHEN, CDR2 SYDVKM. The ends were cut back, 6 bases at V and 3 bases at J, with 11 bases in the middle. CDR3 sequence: CASSQVKDYGYTF. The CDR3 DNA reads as TGTGCCAGCAGCCAGGTTAAAGACTATGGCTACACCTTC.

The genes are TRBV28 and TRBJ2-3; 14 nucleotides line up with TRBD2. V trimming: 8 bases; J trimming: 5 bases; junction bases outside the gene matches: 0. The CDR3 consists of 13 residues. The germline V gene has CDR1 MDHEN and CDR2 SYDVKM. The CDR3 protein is CASGLAGGDTQYF. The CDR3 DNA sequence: TGTGCCAGCGGACTAGCGGGAGGAGATACGCAGTATTTT.

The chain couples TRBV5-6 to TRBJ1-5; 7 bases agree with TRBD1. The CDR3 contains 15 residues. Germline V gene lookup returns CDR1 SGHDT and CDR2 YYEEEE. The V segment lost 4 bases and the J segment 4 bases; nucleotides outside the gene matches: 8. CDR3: CASSPQGLGNQPQHF. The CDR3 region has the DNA TGTGCCAGCAGCCCACAGGGGTTGGGGAATCAGCCCCAGCATTTT.

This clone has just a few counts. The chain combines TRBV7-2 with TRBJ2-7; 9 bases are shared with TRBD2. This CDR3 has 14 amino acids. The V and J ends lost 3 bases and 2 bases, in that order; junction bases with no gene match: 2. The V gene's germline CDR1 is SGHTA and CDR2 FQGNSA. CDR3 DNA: TGTGCCAGCAGCTTGCGGGGGGGTCCCTACGAGCAGTACTTC. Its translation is CASSLRGGPYEQYF.

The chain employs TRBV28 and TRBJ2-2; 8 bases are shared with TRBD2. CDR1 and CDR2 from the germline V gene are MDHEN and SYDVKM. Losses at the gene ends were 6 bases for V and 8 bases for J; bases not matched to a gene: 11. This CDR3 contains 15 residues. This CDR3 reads CASRPGGLAAGELFF. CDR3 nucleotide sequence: TGTGCCAGCAGACCAGGAGGACTAGCTGCAGGGGAGCTGTTTTTT.

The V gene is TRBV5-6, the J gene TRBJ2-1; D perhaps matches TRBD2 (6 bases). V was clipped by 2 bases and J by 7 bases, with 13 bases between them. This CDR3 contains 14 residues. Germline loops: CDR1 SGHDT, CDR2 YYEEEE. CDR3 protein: CASSFLTSRNEQFF. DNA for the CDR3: TGTGCCAGCAGCTTCCTGACTAGTCGGAATGAGCAGTTCTTC.

CDR3 in amino acids: CASSLGVGSETQYF. CDR3 bases: TGTGCCAGCAGCTTAGGAGTCGGGAGTGAGACCCAGTACTTC. The V gene is TRBV7-2, the J gene TRBJ2-5; the D gene is possibly TRBD2 (6 bases). The CDR3 length is 14 residues. V dropped 1 base and J dropped 5 bases, with 11 bases sitting between them. Per the germline V gene, CDR1 is SGHTA and CDR2 is FQGNSA.

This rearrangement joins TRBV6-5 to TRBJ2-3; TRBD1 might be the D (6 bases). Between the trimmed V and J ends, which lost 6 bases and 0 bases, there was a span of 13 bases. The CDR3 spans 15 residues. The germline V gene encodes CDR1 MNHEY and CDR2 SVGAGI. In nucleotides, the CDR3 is TGTGCCAGCAGATCCCAGGGGTTTAGCACAGATACGCAGTATTTT. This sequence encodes CASRSQGFSTDTQYF.

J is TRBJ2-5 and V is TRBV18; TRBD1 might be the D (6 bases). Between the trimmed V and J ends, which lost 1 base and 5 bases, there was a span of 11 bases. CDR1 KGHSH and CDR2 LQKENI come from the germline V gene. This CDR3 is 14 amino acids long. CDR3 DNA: TGTGCCAGCTCACCACGGACAGAAAAGGAGACCCAGTACTTC. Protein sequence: CASSPRTEKETQYF.

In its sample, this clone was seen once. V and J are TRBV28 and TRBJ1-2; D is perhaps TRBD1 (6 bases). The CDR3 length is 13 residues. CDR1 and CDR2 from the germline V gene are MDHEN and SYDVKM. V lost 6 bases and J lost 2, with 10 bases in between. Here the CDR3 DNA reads TGTGCCAGCAGGCAAGACAGGAACTATGGCTACACCTTC. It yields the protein CASRQDRNYGYTF.

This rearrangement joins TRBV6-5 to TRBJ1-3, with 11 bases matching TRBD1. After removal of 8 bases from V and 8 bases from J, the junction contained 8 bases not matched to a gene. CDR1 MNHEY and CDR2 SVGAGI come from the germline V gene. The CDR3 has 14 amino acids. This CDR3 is CASRLDRGPYTIYF. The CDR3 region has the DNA TGTGCCAGCCGCTTGGACAGGGGGCCTTACACCATATATTTT.

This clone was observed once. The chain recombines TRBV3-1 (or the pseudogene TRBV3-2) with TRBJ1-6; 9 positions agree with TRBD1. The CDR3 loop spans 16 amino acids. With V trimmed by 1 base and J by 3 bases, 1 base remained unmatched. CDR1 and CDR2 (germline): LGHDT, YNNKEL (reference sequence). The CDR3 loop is CASSQAGQGYNSPLHF. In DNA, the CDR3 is TGTGCCAGCAGCCAAGCGGGACAGGGCTATAATTCACCCCTCCACTTT.

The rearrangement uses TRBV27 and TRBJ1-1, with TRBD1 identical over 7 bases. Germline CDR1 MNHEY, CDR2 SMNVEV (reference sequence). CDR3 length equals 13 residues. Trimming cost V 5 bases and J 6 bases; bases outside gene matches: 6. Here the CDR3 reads CASSRQGGSEAFF. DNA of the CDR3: TGTGCCAGCAGTCGACAGGGAGGATCTGAAGCTTTCTTT.

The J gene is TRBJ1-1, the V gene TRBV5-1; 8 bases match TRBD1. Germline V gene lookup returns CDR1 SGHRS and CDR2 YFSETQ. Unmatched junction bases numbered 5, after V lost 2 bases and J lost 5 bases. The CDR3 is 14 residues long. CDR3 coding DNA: TGCGCCAGCAGCTTCGGACAGGGCGGTACTGAAGCTTTCTTT. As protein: CASSFGQGGTEAFF. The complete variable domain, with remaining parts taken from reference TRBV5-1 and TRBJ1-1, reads KAGVTQTPRYLIKTRGQQVTLSCSPISGHRSVSWYQQTPGQGLQFLFEYFSETQRNKGNFPGRFSGRQFSNSRSEMNVSTLELGDSALYLCASSFGQGGTEAFFGQGTRLTVV.

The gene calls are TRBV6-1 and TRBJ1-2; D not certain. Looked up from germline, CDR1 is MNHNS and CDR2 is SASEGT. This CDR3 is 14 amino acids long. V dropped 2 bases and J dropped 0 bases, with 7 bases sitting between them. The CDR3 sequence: CASSEYEANYGYTF. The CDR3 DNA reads TGTGCCAGCAGTGAATATGAGGCTAACTATGGCTACACCTTC.

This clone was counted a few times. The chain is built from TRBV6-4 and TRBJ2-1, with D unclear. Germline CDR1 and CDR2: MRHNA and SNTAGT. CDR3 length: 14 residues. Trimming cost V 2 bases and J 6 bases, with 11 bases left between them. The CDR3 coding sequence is TGTGCCAGCAGTGACATGGCCCCCTCCAATGAGCAGTTCTTC. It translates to CASSDMAPSNEQFF.

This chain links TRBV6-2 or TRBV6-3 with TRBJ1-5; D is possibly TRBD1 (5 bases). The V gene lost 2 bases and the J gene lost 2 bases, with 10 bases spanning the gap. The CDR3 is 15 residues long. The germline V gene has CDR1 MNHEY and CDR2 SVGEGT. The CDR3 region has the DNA TGTGCCAGCAGTTACGGACAAGGGGGCAATCAGCCCCAGCATTTT. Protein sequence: CASSYGQGGNQPQHF.